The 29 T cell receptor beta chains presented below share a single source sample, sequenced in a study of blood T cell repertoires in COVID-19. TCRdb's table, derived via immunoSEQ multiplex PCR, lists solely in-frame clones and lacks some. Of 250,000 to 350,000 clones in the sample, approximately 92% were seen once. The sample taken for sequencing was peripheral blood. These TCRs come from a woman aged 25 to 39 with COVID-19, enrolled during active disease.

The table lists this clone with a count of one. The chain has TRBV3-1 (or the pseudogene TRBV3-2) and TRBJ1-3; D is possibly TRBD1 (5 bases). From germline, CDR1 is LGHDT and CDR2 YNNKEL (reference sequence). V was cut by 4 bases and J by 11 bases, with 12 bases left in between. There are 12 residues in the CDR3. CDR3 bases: TGTGCCAGCAGCCTTCGGGGGGTTCCCATATATTTT. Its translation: CASSLRGVPIYF.

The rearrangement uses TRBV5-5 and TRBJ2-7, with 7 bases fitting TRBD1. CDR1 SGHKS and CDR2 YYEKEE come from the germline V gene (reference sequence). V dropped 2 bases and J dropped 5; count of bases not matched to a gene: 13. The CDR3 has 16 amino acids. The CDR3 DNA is TGTGCCAGCAGCTTCGGGGACAGCCATAGGGGGCACGAGCAGTACTTC. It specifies CASSFGDSHRGHEQYF.

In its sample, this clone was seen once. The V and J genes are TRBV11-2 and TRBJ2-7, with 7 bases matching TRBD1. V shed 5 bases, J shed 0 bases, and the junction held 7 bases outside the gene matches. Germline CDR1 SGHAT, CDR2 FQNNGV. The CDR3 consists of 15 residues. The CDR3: CASSLSTGSSYEQYF. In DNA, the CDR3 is TGTGCCAGCAGCCTTTCGACAGGGAGCTCCTACGAGCAGTACTTC.

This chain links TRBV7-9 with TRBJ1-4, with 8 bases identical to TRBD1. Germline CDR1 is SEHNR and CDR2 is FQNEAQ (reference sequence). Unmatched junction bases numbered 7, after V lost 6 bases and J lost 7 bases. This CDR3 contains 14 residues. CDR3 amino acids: CASRPGQAREKLFF. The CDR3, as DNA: TGTGCCAGCAGACCGGGACAGGCGCGTGAAAAACTGTTTTTT.

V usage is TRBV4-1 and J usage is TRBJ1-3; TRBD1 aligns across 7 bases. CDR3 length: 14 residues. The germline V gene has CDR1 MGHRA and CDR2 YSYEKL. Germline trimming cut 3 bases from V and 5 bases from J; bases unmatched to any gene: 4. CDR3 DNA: TGCGCCAGCAGCCACCAGGGGGAGAGAAACACCATATATTTT. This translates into CASSHQGERNTIYF.

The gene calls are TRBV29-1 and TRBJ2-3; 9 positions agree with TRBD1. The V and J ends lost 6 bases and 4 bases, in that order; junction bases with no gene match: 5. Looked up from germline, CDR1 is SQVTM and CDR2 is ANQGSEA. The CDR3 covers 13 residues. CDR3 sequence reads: CSVLGQGSDTQYF. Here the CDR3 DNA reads TGCAGCGTCCTCGGACAGGGGTCAGATACGCAGTATTTT.

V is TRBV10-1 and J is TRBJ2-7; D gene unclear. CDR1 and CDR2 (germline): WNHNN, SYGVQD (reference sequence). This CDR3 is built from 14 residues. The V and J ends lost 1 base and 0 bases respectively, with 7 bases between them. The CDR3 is CASSELSFSYEQYF. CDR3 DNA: TGCGCCAGCAGTGAGTTGTCCTTCTCCTACGAGCAGTACTTC.

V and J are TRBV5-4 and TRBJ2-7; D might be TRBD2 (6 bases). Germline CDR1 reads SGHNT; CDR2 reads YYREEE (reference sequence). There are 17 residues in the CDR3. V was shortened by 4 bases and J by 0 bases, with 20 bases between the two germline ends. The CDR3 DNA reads TGTGCCAGCAGCCCCTCTGCTAGCGCCTCCCGCTCCTACGAGCAGTACTTC. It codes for CASSPSASASRSYEQYF. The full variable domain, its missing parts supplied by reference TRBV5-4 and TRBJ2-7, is ETGVTQSPTHLIKTRGQQVTLRCSSQSGHNTVSWYQQALGQGPQFIFQYYREEENGRGNFPPRFSGLQFPNYSSELNVNALELDDSALYLCASSPSASASRSYEQYFGPGTRLTVT.

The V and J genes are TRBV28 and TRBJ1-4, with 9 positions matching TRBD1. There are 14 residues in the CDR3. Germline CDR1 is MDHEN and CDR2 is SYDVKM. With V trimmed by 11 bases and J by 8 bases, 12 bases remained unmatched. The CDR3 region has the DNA TGTGCCCTGGGACGGACAGGGGAGGACGAAAAACTGTTTTTT. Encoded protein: CALGRTGEDEKLFF.

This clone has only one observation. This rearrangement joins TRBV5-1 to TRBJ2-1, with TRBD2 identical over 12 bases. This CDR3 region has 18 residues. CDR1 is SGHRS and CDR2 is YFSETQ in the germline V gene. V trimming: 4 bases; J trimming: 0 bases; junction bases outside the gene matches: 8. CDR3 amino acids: CASSTTSGRRSSYNEQFF. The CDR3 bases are TGCGCCAGCAGCACGACTAGCGGGAGACGTAGCTCCTACAATGAGCAGTTCTTC.

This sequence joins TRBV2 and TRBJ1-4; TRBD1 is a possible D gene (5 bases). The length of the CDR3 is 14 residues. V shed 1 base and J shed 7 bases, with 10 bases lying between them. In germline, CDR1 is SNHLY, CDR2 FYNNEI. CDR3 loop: CASSEVKTGEKLFF. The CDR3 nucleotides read TGTGCCAGCAGTGAAGTAAAAACAGGTGAAAAACTGTTTTTT.

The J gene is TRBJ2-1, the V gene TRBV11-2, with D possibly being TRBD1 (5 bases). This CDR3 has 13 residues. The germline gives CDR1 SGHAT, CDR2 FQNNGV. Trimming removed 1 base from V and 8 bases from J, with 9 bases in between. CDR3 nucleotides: TGTGCCAGCAGCTTAGGCAGGGTGGATGAGCAGTTCTTC. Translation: CASSLGRVDEQFF. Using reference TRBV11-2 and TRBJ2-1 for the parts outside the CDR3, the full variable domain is EAGVAQSPRYKIIEKRQSVAFWCNPISGHATLYWYQQILGQGPKLLIQFQNNGVVDDSQLPKDRFSAERLKGVDSTLKIQPAKLEDSAVYLCASSLGRVDEQFFGPGTRLTVL.

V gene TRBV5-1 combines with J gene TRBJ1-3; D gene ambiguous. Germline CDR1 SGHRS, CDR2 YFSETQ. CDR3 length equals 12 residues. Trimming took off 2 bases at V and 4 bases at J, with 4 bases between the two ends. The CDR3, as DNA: TGCGCCAGCAGCTTTTCGGGAAACACCATATATTTT. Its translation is CASSFSGNTIYF.

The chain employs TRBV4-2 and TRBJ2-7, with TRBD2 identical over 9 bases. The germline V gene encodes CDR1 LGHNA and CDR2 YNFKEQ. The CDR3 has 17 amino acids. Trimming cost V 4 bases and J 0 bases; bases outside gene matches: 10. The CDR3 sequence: CASSPRLAGPSSYEQYF. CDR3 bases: TGTGCCAGCAGCCCCAGGCTAGCGGGACCGAGCTCCTACGAGCAGTACTTC.

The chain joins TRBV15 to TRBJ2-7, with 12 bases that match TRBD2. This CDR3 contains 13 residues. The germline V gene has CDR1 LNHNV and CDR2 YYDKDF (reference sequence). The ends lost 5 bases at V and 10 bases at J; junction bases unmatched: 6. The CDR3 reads CATSGLAGGPQYF. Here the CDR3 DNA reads TGTGCCACCAGCGGGCTAGCGGGAGGGCCCCAGTACTTC.

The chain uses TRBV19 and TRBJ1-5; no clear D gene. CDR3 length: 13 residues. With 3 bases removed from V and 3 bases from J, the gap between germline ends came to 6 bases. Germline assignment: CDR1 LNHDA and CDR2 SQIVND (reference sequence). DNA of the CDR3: TGTGCCAGTAGTATGGTACACAATCAGCCCCAGCATTTT. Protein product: CASSMVHNQPQHF.

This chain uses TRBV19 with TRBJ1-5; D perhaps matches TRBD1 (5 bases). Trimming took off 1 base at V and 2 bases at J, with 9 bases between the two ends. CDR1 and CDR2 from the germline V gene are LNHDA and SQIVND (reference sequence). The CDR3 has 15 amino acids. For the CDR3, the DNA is TGTGCCAGTAGTATAGGGGCCAGGGGCAATCAGCCCCAGCATTTT. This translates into CASSIGARGNQPQHF.

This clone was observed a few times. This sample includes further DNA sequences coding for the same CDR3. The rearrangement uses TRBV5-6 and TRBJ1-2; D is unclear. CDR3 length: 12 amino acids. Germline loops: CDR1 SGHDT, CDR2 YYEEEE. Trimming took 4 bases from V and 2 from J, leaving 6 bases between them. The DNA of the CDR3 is TGTGCCAGCAGCGGGCAGAACTATGGCTACACCTTC. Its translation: CASSGQNYGYTF.

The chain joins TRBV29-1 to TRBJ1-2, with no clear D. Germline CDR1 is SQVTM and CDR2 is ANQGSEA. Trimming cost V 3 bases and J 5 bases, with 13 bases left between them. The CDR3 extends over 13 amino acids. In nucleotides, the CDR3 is TGCAGCGTTGAGTCCCCGGGAATTTATGGCTACACCTTC. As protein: CSVESPGIYGYTF. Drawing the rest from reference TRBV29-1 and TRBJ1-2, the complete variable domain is SAVISQKPSRDICQRGTSLTIQCQVDSQVTMMFWYRQQPGQSLTLIATANQGSEATYESGFVIDKFPISRPNLTFSTLTVSNMSPEDSSIYLCSVESPGIYGYTFGSGTRLTVV.

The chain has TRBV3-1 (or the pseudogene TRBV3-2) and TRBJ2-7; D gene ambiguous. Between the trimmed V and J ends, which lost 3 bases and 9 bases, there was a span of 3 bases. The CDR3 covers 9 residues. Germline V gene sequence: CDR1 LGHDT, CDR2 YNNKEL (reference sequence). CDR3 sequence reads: CASSHVQYF. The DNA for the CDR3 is TGTGCCAGCAGCCACGTGCAGTACTTC.

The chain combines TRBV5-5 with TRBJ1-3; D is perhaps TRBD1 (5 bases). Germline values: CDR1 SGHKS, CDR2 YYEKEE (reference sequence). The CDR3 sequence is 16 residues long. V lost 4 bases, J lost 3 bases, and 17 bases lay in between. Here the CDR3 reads CASSQTLRGIGNTIYF. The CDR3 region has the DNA TGTGCCAGCAGCCAAACGCTTAGGGGAATTGGAAACACCATATATTTT.

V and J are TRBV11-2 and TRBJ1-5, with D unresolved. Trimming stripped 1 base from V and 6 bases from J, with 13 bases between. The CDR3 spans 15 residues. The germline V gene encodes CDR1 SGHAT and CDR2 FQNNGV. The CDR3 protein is CASSLATGLGQPQHF. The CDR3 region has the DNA TGTGCCAGCAGCTTAGCGACGGGGTTGGGTCAGCCCCAGCATTTT.

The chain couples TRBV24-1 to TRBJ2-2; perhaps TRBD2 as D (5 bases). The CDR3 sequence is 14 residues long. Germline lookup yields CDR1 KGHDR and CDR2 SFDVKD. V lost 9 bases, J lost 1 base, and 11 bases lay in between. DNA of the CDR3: TGTGCCACCGCGGGCGGAGAGAACACCGGGGAGCTGTTTTTT. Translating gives CATAGGENTGELFF.

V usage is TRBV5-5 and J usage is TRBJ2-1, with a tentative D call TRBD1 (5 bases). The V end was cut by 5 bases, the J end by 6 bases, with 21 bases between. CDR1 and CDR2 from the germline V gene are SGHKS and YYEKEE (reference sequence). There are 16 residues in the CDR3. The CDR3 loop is CASSSNPTVGRNEQFF. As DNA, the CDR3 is TGTGCCAGCAGTTCTAATCCGACAGTAGGGCGCAATGAGCAGTTCTTC. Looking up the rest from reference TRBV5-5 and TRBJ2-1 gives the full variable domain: DAGVTQSPTHLIKTRGQQVTLRCSPISGHKSVSWYQQVLGQGPQFIFQYYEKEERGRGNFPDRFSARQFPNYSSELNVNALLLGDSALYLCASSSNPTVGRNEQFFGPGTRLTVL.

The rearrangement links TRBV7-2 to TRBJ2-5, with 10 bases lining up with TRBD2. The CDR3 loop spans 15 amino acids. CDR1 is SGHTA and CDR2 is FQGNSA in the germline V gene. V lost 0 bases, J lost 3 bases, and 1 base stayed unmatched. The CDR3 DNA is TGTGCCAGCAGCTTAGCCGGGACTAGCGAAGAGACCCAGTACTTC. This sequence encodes CASSLAGTSEETQYF.

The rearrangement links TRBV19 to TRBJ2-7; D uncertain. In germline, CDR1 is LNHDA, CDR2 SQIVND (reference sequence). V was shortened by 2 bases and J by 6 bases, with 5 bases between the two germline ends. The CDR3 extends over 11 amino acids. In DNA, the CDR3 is TGTGCCAGTAGTATATCAGGCGAGCAGTACTTC. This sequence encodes CASSISGEQYF.

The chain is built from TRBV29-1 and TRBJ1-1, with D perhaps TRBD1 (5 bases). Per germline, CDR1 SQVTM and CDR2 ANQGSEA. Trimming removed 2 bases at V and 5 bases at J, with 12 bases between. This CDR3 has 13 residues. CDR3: CSVEWRRGTEAFF. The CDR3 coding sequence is TGCAGCGTTGAATGGAGGCGGGGGACTGAAGCTTTCTTT.

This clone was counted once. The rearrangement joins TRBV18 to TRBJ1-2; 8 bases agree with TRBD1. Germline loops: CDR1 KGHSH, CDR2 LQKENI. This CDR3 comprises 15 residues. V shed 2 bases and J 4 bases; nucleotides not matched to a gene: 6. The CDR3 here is CASSPDLTGAYGYTF. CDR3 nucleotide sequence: TGTGCCAGCTCACCAGATCTGACAGGGGCCTATGGCTACACCTTC.

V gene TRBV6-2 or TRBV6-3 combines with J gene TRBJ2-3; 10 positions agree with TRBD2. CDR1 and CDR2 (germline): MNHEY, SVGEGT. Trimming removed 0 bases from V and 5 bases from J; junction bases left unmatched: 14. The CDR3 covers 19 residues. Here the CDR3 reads CASSYSISSGSHGGDTQYF. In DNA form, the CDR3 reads TGTGCCAGCAGTTACTCGATTTCTAGCGGGAGCCACGGGGGAGATACGCAGTATTTT.